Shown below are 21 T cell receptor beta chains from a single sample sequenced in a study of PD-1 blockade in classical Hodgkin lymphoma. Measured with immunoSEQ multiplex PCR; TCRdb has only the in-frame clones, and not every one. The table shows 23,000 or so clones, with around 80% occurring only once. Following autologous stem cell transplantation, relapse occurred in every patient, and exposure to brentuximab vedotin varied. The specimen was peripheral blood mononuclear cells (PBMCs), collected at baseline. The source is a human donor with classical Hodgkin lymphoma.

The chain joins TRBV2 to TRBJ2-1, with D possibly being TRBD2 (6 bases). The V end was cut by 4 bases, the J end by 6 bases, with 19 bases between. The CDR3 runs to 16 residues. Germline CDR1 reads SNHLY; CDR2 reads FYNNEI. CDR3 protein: CASSGVSGGTINEQFF. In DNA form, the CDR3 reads TGTGCCAGCAGTGGGGTTAGCGGAGGTACCATCAATGAGCAGTTCTTC.

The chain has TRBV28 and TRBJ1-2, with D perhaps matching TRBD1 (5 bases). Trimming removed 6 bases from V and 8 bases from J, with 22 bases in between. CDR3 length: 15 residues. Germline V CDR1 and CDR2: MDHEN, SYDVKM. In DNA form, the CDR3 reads TGTGCCAGCAGCTACCCACTCGGGACGCTGGGGGGCTACACCTTC. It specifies CASSYPLGTLGGYTF.

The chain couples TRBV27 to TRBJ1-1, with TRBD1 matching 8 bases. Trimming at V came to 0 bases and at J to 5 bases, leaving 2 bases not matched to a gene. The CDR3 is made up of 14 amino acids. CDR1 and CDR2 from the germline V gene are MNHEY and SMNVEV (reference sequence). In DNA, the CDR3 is TGTGCCAGCAGTTTATCGGACAGGGCGACTGAAGCTTTCTTT. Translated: CASSLSDRATEAFF.

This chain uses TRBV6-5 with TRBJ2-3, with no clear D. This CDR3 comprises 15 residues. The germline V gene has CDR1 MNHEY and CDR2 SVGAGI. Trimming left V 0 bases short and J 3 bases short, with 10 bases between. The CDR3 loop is CASSYSWDRTDTQYF. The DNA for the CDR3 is TGTGCCAGCAGTTACTCCTGGGATCGGACAGATACGCAGTATTTT.

CDR3 coding DNA: TGTGCCAGCAGCAAAGGGGGGGATGGCTACACCTTC. This gives the protein CASSKGGDGYTF. The V gene is TRBV21-1, the J gene TRBJ1-2. TRBV21-1 is a recognized pseudogene. This CDR3 has 12 residues.

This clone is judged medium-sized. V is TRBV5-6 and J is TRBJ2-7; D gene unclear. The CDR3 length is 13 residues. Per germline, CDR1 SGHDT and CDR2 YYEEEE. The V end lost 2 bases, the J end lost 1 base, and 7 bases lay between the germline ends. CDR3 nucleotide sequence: TGTGCCAGCAGCTTATTAGGGTCCTACGAGCAGTACTTC. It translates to CASSLLGSYEQYF. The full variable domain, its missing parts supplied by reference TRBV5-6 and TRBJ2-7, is DAGVTQSPTHLIKTRGQQVTLRCSPKSGHDTVSWYQQALGQGPQFIFQYYEEEERQRGNFPDRFSGHQFPNYSSELNVNALLLGDSALYLCASSLLGSYEQYFGPGTRLTVT.

The DNA of the CDR3 is TGTGCCAGCAGCCTATTCCGGGACAGGGATCTCTCCTACGAGCAGTACTTC. Amino acid sequence: CASSLFRDRDLSYEQYF. The chain links TRBV5-6 to TRBJ2-7; TRBD1 agrees at 9 bases. This CDR3 is built from 17 residues. V shed 4 bases, J shed 0 bases, and the junction held 11 bases outside the gene matches. Looked up from germline, CDR1 is SGHDT and CDR2 is YYEEEE.

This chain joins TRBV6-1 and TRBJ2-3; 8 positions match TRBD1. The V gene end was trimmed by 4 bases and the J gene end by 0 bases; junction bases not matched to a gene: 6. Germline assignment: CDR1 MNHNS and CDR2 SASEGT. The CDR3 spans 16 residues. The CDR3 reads CASSGDRGFSTDTQYF. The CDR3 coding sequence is TGTGCCAGCAGTGGTGACAGGGGATTTAGCACAGATACGCAGTATTTT.

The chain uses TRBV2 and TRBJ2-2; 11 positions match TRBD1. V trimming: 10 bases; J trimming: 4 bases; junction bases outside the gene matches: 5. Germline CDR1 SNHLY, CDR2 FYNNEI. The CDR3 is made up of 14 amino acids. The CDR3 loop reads CATGQGAATGELFF. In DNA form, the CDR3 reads TGTGCCACCGGACAGGGGGCCGCCACCGGGGAGCTGTTTTTT.

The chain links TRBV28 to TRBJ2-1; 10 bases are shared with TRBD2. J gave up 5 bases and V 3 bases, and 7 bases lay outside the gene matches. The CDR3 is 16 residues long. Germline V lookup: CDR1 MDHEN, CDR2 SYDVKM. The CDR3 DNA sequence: TGTGCCAGCAGTTTGGGGTCTAGCGGGGGAAACAATGAGCAGTTCTTC. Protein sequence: CASSLGSSGGNNEQFF.

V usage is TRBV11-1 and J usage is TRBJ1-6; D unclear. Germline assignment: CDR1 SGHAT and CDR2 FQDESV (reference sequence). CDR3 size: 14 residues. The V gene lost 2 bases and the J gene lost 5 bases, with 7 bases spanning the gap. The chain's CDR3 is CASSLLLHNSPLHF. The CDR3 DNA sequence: TGTGCCAGCAGCTTATTGCTACATAATTCACCCCTCCACTTT.

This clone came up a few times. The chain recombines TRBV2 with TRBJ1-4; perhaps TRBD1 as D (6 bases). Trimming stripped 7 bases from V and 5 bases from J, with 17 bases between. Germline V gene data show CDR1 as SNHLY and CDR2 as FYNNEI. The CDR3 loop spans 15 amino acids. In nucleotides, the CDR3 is TGTGCCAGCACAGACCCTTGGGGGGCCAATGAAAAACTGTTTTTT. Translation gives CASTDPWGANEKLFF.

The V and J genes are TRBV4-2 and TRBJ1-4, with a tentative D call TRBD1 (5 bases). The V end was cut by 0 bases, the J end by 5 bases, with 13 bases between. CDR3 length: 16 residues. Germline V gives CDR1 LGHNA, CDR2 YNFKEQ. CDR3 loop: CASSQDRLTENEKLFF. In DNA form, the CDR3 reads TGTGCCAGCAGCCAAGATCGATTGACAGAGAATGAAAAACTGTTTTTT.

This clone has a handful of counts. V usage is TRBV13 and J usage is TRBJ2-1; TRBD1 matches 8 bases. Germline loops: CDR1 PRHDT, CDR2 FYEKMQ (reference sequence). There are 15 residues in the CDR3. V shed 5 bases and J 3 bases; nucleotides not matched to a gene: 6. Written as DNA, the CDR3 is TGTGCCAGCAGCCACGGGACAGGAAGCTACAATGAGCAGTTCTTC. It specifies CASSHGTGSYNEQFF.

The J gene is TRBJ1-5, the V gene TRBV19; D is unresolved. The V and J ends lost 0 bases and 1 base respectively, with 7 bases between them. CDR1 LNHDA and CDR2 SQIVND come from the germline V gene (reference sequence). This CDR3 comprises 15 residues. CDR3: CASSIEGRSNQPQHF. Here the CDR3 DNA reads TGTGCCAGTAGTATAGAAGGGCGGAGCAATCAGCCCCAGCATTTT.

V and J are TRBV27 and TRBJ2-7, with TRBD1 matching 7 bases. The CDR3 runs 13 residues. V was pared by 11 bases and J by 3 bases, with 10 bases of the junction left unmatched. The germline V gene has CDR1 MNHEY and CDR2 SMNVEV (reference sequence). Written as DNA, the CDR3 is TGTGCCTCCTCTCGGGGACAGAACTACGAGCAGTACTTC. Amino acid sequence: CASSRGQNYEQYF.

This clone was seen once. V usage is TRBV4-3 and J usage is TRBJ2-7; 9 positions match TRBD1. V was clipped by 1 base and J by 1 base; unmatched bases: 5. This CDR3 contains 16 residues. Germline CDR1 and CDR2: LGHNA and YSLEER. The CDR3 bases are TGCGCCAGCAGCCAAGGCCCCGGGACAGGGTCCTACGAGCAGTACTTC. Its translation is CASSQGPGTGSYEQYF.

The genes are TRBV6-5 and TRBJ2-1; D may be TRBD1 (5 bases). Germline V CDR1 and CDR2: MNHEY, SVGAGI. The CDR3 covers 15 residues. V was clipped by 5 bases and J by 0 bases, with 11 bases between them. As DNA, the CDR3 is TGTGCCAGCAGTAAAACAAGGGGCTCCTACAATGAGCAGTTCTTC. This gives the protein CASSKTRGSYNEQFF.

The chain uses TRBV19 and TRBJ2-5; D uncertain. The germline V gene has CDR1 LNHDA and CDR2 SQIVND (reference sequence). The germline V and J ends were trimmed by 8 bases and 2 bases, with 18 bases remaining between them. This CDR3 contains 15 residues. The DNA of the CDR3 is TGTGCCAGTTCCCGGGTGGGAAGGTGGCAAGAGACCCAGTACTTC. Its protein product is CASSRVGRWQETQYF.

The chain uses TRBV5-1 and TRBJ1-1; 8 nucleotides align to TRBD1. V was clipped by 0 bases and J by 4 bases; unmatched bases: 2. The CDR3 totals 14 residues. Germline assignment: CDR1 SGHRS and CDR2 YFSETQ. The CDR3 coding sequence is TGCGCCAGCAGCTTGGAGACAGGGGTCACTGAAGCTTTCTTT. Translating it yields CASSLETGVTEAFF.

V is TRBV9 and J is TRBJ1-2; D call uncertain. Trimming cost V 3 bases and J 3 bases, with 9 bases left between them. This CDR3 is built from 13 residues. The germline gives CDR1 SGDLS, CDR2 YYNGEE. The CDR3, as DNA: TGTGCCAGCAGCGAACAGAGTTACTATGGCTACACCTTC. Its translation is CASSEQSYYGYTF.